This TCR beta chain was profiled in a study of blood T cells in healthy people across ages (dated by TCRdb to the mid-2010s). Broadly, across the study: In model experiments, template switching captured about one uniquely barcoded TCR beta cDNA molecule for every two T cells. The study analyzed two additional independent replicas of 1 million unique cDNA reads from the same blood draw for two donors, one aged 18 to 29 and one aged 80 or older. The donors were divided into four age groups: young (average approximately 17 years), middle-aged (around 41), aged (around 59) and long-lived (about 79). To avoid experimental bias, donors of different ages were spread randomly across the sequencing lanes. To track age-related changes in TCR beta repertoire diversity, the study relied on deep sequencing normalized with unique cDNA molecular identifiers. Overall study outcomes, separate from this receptor: Conclusive comparison of naive and antigen-experienced compartments was prevented by the profiling of bulk unsorted PBMCs. As age increased, observed TCR beta diversity per million T cells dropped in a roughly linear way, and a significant reduction was already evident by age about 40. Total diversity estimates from one million sequenced T cells were considered lower bounds and underestimates. The long-lived group showed more naive CD4+ T cells, fewer expanded clones and increased TCR diversity than the aged group, suggesting age selection. Donor CMV infection status was unknown, potentially confounding age-related changes in expanded clonotypes. Observed TCR beta diversity correlated strongly with the percentage of naive T cells measured by flow cytometry.

The germline V gene gives CDR1 as SGHDT and CDR2 as YYEEEE. Cut back by 4 bases and 4 bases, the V and J ends lie 15 bases apart. Reading from cysteine to phenylalanine, the CDR3 counts 14 amino acids. The kept DNA is CDR3 alone, 42 bases in frame from the first base. Donors were approximately 42 systemically healthy Caucasian individuals from Russia aged 6 to 90 years. Each donor gave 8.5 to 10 milliliters of peripheral blood, collected into EDTA-treated Vacutainer tubes. PBMCs were isolated by Ficoll-Paque density-gradient centrifugation, with at least 7 million obtained per sample. Total RNA, at least 6 micrograms per sample, was extracted from PBMCs with Trizol reagent. For every donor, an aliquot of PBMCs went through flow cytometry to measure the percentages of naive CD45RAhigh/CD27high T cells. This clonotype was seen many times. Its antigen has not been determined. No base quality values were provided; no much bigger clone lies one nucleotide off.

Preparation of the library involved 5' RACE. The listed sequencing device is Illumina HiSeq 2500. A second PCR of roughly 7 to 11 cycles was performed with a sample-barcoded 5' primer and a J-beta primer mix. Each TCR beta cDNA molecule received a unique molecular identifier from a template-switch 5' adaptor carrying 12 random nucleotides. Each sample yielded at least 3 million CDR3-containing paired-end reads. First-strand cDNA was synthesized from all RNA with the Mint cDNA synthesis kit, primed by a TRBC-specific oligonucleotide. Following uracil-DNA glycosylase treatment, all cDNA underwent a first 18-cycle PCR with the universal primers M1SS and BC2_uni_R. The source study handled its data this way. For normalization, 1 million high-quality reads were randomly selected from each sample, with every read carrying a distinct molecular identifier. Reads with shared molecular identifiers were discarded instead of being binned into consensus sequences. MiTCR, with a Q25 quality threshold and the strictest error-elimination algorithm, was used for CDR3 identification, clonotype clustering and error correction. A nonparametric unseen species model with Euler transformation was used to estimate lower-bound total TCR beta diversity. The public reads were reprocessed in TCRdb via fastp at Q25 and MiXCR, keeping in-frame beta chains. Each record represents a unique CDR3 protein, reported with the most common genes and DNA among its rows. TCRdb's processing, not the authors', yielded these V and J calls. This sample comprises about 690,000 distinct CDR3 sequences, approximately 40% of them detected only once. The biggest ten clones account for 25% to 35% of the sample.

The chain joins TRBV5-6 to TRBJ2-7, with a tentative D gene TRBD1 over 6 matching bases. The sample was blood. The sequence was collected from a man older than 75 in good health. The CDR3 sequence is CASSPQGHLYEQYF. The DNA reads TGTGCCAGCAGCCCACAGGGTCACCTATACGAGCAGTACTTC.